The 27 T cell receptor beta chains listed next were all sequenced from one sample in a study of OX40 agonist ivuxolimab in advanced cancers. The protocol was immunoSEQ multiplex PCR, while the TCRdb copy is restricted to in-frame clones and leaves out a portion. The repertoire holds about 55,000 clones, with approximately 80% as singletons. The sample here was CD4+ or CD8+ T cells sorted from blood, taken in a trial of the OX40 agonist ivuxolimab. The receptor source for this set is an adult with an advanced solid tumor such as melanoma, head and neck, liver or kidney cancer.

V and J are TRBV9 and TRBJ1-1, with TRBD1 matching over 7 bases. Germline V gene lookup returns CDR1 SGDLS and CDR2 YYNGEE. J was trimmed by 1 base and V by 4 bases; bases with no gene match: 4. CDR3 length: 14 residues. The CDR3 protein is CASSSQGGNTEAFF. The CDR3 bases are TGTGCCAGCAGCTCTCAGGGGGGGAACACTGAAGCTTTCTTT.

The CDR3 sequence is CASSPGQAVYEQYF. DNA for the CDR3: TGTGCCAGCAGTCCCGGACAGGCGGTATACGAGCAGTACTTC. This chain connects TRBV27 to TRBJ2-7, with 7 bases fitting TRBD1. The CDR3 extends over 14 amino acids. Trimming cost V 5 bases and J 4 bases; bases outside gene matches: 8. Germline V gene sequence: CDR1 MNHEY, CDR2 SMNVEV (reference sequence).

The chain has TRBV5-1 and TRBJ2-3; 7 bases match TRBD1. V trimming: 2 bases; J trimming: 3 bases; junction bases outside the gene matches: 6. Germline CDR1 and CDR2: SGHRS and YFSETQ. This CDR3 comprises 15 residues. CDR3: CASSFRDSSTDTQYF. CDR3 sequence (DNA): TGCGCCAGCAGCTTCCGGGACAGTAGTACAGATACGCAGTATTTT.

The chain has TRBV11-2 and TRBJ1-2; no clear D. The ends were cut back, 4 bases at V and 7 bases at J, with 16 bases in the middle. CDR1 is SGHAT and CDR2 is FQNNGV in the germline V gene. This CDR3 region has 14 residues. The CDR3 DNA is TGTGCCAGCAGCTCACTCCCGGGGTTGGGTGGCTACACCTTC. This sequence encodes CASSSLPGLGGYTF.

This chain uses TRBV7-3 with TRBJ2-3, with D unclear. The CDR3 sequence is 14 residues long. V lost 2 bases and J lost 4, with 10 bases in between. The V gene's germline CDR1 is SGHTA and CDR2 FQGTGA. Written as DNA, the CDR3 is TGTGCCAGCAGCTTACCGTCGGCCCCAGATACGCAGTATTTT. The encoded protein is CASSLPSAPDTQYF. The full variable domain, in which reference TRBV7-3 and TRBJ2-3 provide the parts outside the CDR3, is GAGVSQTPSNKVTEKGKYVELRCDPISGHTALYWYRQSLGQGPEFLIYFQGTGAADDSGLPNDRFFAVRPEGSVSTLKIQRTERGDSAVYLCASSLPSAPDTQYFGPGTRLTVL.

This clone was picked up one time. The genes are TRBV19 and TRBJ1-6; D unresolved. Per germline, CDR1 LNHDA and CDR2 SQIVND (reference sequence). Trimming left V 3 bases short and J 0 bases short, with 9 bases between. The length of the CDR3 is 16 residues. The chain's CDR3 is CASSIAGRSYNSPLHF. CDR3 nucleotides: TGTGCCAGTAGTATCGCAGGCCGCTCCTATAATTCACCCCTCCACTTT.

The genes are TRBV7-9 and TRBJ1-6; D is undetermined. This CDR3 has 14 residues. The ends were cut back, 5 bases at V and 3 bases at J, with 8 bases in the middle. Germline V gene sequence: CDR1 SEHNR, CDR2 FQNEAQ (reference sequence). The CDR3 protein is CASSRGDYNSPLHF. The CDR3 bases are TGTGCCAGCAGCCGAGGTGACTATAATTCACCCCTCCACTTT.

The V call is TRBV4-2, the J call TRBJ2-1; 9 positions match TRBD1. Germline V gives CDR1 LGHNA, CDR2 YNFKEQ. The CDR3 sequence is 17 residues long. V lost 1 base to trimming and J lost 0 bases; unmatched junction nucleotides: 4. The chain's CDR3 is CASSQVQGAASYNEQFF. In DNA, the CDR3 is TGTGCCAGCAGCCAAGTACAGGGGGCGGCCTCCTACAATGAGCAGTTCTTC.

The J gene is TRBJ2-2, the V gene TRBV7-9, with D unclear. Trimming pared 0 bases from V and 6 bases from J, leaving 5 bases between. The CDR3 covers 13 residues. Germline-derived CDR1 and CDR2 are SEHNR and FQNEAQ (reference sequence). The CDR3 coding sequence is TGTGCCAGCAGCTTAGCGCGGTCCGGGGAGCTGTTTTTT. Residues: CASSLARSGELFF.

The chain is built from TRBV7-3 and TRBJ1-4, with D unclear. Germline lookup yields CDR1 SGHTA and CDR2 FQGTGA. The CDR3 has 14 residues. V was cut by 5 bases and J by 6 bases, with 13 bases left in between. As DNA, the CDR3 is TGTGCCAGCAGCCCCGCCGGAGGACATGAAAAACTGTTTTTT. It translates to CASSPAGGHEKLFF.

DNA for the CDR3: TGTGCCAGCTCACAGACAGGGTTTGCAGCTAATGAAAAACTGTTTTTT. Residues: CASSQTGFAANEKLFF. This rearrangement joins TRBV18 to TRBJ1-4, with TRBD1 identical over 7 bases. V lost 4 bases to trimming and J lost 3 bases; unmatched junction nucleotides: 8. Germline V gives CDR1 KGHSH, CDR2 LQKENI. The CDR3 is 16 residues long.

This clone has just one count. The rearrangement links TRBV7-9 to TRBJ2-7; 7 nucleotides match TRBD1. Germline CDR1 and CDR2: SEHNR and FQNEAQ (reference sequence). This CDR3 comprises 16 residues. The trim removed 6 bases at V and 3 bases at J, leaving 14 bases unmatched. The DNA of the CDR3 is TGTGCCAGCAGGGGACGGACAGGCCCGCTGGGCTACGAGCAGTACTTC. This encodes CASRGRTGPLGYEQYF.

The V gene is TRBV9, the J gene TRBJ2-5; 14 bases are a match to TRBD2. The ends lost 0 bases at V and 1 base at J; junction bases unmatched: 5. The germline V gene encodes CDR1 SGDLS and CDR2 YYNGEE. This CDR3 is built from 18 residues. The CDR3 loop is CASSVAGLAGGPQETQYF. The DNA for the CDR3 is TGTGCCAGCAGCGTAGCTGGACTAGCGGGGGGCCCCCAAGAGACCCAGTACTTC.

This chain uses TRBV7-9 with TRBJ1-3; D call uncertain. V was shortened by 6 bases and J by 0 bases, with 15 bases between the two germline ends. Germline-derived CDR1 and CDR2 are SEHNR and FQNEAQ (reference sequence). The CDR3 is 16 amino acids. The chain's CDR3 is CASSPKSGFSGNTIYF. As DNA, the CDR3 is TGTGCCAGCAGTCCTAAATCAGGATTCTCTGGAAACACCATATATTTT.

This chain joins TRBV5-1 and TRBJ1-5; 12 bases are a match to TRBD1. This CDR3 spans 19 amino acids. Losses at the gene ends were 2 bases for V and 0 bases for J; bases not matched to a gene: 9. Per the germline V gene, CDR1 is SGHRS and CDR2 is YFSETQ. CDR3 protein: CASSLPRDRGRVSNQPQHF. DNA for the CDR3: TGCGCCAGCAGCTTACCCCGGGACAGGGGGCGCGTTAGCAATCAGCCCCAGCATTTT. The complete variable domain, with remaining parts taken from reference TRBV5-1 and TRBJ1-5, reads KAGVTQTPRYLIKTRGQQVTLSCSPISGHRSVSWYQQTPGQGLQFLFEYFSETQRNKGNFPGRFSGRQFSNSRSEMNVSTLELGDSALYLCASSLPRDRGRVSNQPQHFGDGTRLSIL.

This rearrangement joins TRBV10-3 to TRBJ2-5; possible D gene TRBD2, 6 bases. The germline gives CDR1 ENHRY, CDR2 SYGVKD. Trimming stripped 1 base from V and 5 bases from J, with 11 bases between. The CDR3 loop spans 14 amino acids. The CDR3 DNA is TGTGCCATCAGTGAGTTGGAGGGAGCGGAGACCCAGTACTTC. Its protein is CAISELEGAETQYF.

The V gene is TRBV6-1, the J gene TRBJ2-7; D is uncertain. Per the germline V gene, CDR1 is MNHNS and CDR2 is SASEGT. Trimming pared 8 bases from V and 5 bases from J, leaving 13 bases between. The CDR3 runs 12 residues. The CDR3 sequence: CASRERAHEQYF. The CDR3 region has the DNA TGTGCCAGCCGAGAGAGAGCCCACGAGCAGTACTTC.

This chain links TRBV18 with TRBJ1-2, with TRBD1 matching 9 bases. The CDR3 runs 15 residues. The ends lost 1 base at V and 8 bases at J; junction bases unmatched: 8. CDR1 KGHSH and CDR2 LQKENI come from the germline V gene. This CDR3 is CASSPQGQGVKGYTF. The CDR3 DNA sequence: TGTGCCAGCTCACCACAGGGACAGGGCGTGAAGGGCTACACCTTC.

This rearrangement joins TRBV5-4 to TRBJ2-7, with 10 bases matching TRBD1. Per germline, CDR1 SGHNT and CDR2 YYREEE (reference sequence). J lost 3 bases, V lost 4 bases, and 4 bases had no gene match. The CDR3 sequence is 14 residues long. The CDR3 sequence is CASSTTGGGYEQYF. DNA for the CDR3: TGTGCCAGCAGCACGACAGGGGGCGGCTACGAGCAGTACTTC.

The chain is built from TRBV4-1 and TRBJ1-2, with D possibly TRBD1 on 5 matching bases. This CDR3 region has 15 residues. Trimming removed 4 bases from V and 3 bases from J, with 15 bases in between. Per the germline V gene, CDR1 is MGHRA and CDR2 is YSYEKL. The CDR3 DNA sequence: TGCGCCAGCAGCCGAAGCGCCAGGGAGTACTATGGCTACACCTTC. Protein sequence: CASSRSAREYYGYTF.

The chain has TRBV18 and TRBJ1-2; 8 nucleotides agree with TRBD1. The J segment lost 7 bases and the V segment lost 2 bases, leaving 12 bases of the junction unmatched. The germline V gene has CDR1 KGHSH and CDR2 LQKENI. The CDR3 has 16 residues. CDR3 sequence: CASSPVGPGGVGGYTF. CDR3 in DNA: TGTGCCAGCTCACCAGTTGGGCCAGGGGGCGTTGGTGGCTACACCTTC.

The CDR3 sequence: CASREDRVQETQYF. The CDR3 DNA is TGTGCCAGCAGAGAGGACAGAGTACAAGAGACCCAGTACTTC. The V call is TRBV2, the J call TRBJ2-5; a possible D gene is TRBD1 (6 bases). The germline V and J ends were trimmed by 6 bases and 2 bases, with 13 bases remaining between them. CDR1 is SNHLY and CDR2 is FYNNEI in the germline V gene. The CDR3 extends over 14 amino acids. Using reference TRBV2 and TRBJ2-5 for the parts outside the CDR3, the full variable domain is EPEVTQTPSHQVTQMGQEVILRCVPISNHLYFYWYRQILGQKVEFLVSFYNNEISEKSEIFDDQFSVERPDGSNFTLKIRSTKLEDSAMYFCASREDRVQETQYFGPGTRLLVL.

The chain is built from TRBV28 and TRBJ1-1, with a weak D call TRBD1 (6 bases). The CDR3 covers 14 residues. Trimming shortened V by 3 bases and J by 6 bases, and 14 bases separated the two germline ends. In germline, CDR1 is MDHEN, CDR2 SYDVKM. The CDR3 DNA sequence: TGTGCCAGCAGTTTGGGGGGGGCGCCTCCTGAAGCTTTCTTT. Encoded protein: CASSLGGAPPEAFF.

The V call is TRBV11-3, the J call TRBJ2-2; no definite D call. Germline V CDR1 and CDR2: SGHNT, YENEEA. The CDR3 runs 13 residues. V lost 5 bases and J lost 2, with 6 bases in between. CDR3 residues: CASSPGNTGELFF. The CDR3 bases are TGTGCCAGCAGCCCAGGAAACACCGGGGAGCTGTTTTTT. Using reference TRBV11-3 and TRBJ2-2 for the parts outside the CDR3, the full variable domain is EAGVVQSPRYKIIEKKQPVAFWCNPISGHNTLYWYLQNLGQGPELLIRYENEEAVDDSQLPKDRFSAERLKGVDSTLKIQPAELGDSAVYLCASSPGNTGELFFGEGSRLTVL.

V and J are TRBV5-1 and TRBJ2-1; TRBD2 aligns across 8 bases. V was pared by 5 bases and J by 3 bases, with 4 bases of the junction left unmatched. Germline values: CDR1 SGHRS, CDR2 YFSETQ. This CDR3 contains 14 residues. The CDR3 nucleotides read TGCGCCAGCAGAGGAGCGGGGGTCTACAATGAGCAGTTCTTC. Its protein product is CASRGAGVYNEQFF.

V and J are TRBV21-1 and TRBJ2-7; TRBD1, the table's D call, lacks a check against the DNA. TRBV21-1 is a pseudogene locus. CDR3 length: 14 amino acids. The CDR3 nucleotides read TGTGCCAGCAGCAACGGCCCCCCATGGGCGGAGCAGTACTTC. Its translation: CASSNGPPWAEQYF.

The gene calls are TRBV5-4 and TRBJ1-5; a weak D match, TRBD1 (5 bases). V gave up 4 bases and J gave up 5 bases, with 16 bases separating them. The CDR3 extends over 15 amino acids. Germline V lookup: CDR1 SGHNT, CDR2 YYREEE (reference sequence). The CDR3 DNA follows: TGTGCCAGCAGCCACAAAGGGGAAGAGGATCAGCCCCAGCATTTT. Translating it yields CASSHKGEEDQPQHF.